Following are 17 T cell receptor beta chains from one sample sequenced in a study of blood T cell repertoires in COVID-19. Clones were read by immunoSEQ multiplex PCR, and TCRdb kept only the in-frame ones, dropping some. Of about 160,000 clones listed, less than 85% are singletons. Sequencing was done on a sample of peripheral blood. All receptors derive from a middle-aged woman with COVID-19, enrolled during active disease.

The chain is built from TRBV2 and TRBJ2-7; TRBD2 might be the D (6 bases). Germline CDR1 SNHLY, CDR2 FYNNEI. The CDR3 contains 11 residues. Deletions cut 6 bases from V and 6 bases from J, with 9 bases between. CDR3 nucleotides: TGTGCCAGCAGGCGGGAATCCGAGCAGTACGTC. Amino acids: CASRRESEQYV.

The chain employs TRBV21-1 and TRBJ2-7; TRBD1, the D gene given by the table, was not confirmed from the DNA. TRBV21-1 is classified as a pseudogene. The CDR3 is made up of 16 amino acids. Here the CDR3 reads CASSRLTRDRSYEQYF. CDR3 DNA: TGTGCCAGCAGCAGACTGACCCGGGACAGATCCTACGAGCAGTACTTC.

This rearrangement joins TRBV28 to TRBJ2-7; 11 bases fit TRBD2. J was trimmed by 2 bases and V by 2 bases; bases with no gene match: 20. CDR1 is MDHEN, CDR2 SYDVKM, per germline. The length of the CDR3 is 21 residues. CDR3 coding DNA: TGTGCCAGCAGTTTAGTCTTTTCCGGGACTAGCGGAACCCGGGCTACCTACGAGCAGTACTTC. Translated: CASSLVFSGTSGTRATYEQYF.

The chain's CDR3 is CASSWGVADTQYF. The CDR3 nucleotides read TGTGCCAGCAGCTGGGGGGTGGCAGATACGCAGTATTTT. The V call is TRBV7-3, the J call TRBJ2-3; perhaps TRBD2 as D (6 bases). This CDR3 is built from 13 residues. Trimming removed 4 bases at V and 4 bases at J, with 9 bases between. Germline CDR1 is SGHTA and CDR2 is FQGTGA. Variable domain in full (rest from reference TRBV7-3 and TRBJ2-3): GAGVSQTPSNKVTEKGKYVELRCDPISGHTALYWYRQSLGQGPEFLIYFQGTGAADDSGLPNDRFFAVRPEGSVSTLKIQRTERGDSAVYLCASSWGVADTQYFGPGTRLTVL.

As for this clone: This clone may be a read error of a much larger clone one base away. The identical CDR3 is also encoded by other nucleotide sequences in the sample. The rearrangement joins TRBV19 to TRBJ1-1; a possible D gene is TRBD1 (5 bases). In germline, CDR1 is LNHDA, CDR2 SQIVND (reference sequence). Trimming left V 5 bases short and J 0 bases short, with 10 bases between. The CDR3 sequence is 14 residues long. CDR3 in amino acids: CASSPQGLNTEAFF. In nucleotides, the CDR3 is TGTGCCAGTAGTCCCCAGGGCCTGAACACTGAAGCTTTCTTT.

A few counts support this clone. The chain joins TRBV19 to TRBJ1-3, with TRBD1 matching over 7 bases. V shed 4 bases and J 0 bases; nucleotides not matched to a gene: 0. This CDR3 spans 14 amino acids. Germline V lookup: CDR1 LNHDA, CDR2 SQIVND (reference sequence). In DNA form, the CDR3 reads TGTGCCAGTAGTACAGGGGGCTCTGGAAACACCATATATTTT. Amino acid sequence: CASSTGGSGNTIYF.

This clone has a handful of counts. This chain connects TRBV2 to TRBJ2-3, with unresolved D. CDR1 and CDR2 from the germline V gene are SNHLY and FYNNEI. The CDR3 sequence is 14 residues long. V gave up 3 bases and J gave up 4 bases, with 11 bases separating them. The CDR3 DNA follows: TGTGCCAGCAGTGAGAACCCAACACCAGATACGCAGTATTTT. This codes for CASSENPTPDTQYF.

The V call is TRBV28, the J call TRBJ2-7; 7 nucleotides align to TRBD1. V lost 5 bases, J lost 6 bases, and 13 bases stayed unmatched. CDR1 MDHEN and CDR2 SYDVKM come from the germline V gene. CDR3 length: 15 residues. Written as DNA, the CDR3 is TGTGCCAGCAGTCCGCCGACAGGGAATTTTCGCGAGCAGTACTTC. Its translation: CASSPPTGNFREQYF.

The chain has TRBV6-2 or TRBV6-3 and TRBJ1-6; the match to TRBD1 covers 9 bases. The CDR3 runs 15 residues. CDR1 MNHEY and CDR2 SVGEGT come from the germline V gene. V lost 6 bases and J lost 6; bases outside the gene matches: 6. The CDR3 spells CASSSWDRANSPLHF. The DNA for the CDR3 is TGTGCCAGCAGCTCCTGGGACAGGGCTAATTCACCCCTCCACTTT.

The CDR3 here is CASSSSRGIYEQYF. The CDR3 DNA sequence: TGTGCCAGTAGTTCCTCGCGAGGGATCTACGAGCAGTACTTC. The V and J genes are TRBV19 and TRBJ2-7; tentatively, D is TRBD2 (5 bases). The V end lost 5 bases, the J end lost 3 bases, and 14 bases lay between the germline ends. In germline, CDR1 is LNHDA, CDR2 SQIVND (reference sequence). This CDR3 comprises 14 residues.

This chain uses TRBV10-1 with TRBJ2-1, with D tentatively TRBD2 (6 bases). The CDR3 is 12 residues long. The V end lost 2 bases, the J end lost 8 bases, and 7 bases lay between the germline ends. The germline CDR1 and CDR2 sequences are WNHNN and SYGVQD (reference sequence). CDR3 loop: CASSETSHEQFF. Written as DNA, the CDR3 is TGCGCCAGCAGTGAGACTAGCCATGAGCAGTTCTTC.

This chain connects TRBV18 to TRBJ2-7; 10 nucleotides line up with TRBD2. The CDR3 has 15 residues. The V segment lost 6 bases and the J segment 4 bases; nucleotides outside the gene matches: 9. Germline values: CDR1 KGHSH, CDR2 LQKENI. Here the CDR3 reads CASSRGSGRAYEQYF. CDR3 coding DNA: TGTGCCAGCTCCCGGGGGAGCGGGAGGGCTTACGAGCAGTACTTC.

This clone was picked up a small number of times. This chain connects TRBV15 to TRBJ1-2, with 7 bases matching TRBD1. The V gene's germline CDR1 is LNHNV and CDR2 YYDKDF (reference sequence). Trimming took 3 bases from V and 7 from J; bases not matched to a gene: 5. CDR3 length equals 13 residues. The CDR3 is CATSSVNRGGYTF. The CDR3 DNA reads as TGTGCCACCAGCAGTGTTAACAGGGGTGGCTACACCTTC.

CDR3 protein: CASSDSTPGVWHEQFF. DNA for the CDR3: TGTGCCAGCAGTGACTCGACACCAGGGGTATGGCATGAGCAGTTCTTC. The chain uses TRBV6-4 and TRBJ2-1; D might be TRBD1 (6 bases). Looked up from germline, CDR1 is MRHNA and CDR2 is SNTAGT. V dropped 0 bases and J dropped 8 bases, with 17 bases sitting between them. The CDR3 consists of 16 residues.

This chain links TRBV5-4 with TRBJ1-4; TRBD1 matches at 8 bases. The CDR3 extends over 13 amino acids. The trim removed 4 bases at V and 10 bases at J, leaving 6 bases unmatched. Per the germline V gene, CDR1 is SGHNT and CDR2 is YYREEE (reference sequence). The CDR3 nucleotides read TGTGCCAGCAGCGACAGGGGATTTGGAAAACTGTTTTTT. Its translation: CASSDRGFGKLFF.

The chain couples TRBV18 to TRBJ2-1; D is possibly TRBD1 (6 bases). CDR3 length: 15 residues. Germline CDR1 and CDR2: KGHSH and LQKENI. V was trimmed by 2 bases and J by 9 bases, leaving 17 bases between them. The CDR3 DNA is TGTGCCAGCTCACCAACAGGGTCCCATGGTAGTGAGCAGTTCTTC. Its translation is CASSPTGSHGSEQFF.

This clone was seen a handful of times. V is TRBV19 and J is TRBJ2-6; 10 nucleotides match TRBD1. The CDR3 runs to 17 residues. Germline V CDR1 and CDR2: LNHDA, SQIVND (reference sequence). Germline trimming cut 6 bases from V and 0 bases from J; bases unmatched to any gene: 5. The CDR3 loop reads CASSTTGGHSGANVLTF. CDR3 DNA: TGTGCCAGTAGCACGACAGGGGGCCACTCTGGGGCCAACGTCCTGACTTTC.